This T cell receptor beta chain was documented in a study of blood T cell repertoires in COVID-19. Across the whole study: PBMCs, B-cell-depleted T cells, or T cells provided the cDNA or gDNA that made up the material.

The protocol was immunoSEQ multiplex PCR, while the TCRdb copy is restricted to in-frame clones and leaves out a portion. The table records about 250,000 clones, nearly 90% of them present only once. Germline CDR1 is SGHNT and CDR2 is YYREEE (reference sequence). This CDR3 region has 16 residues. V shed 3 bases and J 4 bases; nucleotides not matched to a gene: 10. The chain joins TRBV5-4 to TRBJ2-3; 8 bases align to TRBD2. The receptor comes from a woman aged 35 to 49 who had recovered from COVID-19. Sequencing was performed on peripheral blood. CDR3 residues: CASSYWLAGWADTQYF. The CDR3 DNA is TGTGCCAGCAGCTATTGGTTAGCGGGGTGGGCAGATACGCAGTATTTT.